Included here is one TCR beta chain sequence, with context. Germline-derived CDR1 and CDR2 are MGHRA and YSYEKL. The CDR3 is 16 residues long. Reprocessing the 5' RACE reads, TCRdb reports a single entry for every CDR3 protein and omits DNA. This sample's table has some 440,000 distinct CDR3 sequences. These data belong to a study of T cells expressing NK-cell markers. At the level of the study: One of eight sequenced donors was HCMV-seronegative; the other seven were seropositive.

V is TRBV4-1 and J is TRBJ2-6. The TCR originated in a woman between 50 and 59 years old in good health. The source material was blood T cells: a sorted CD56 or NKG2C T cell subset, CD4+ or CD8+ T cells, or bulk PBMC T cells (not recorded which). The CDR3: CASSQPTSSGANVLTF.